Below are 12 T cell receptor beta chains sequenced from a single sample in a study of OX40 agonist ivuxolimab in advanced cancers. Measured with immunoSEQ multiplex PCR; TCRdb has only the in-frame clones, and not every one. In the table there are approximately 30,000 clones, around 83% of which are singletons. Sequencing was performed on CD4+ or CD8+ T cells sorted from blood, taken in a trial of the OX40 agonist ivuxolimab. These receptors all come from an adult with an advanced solid tumor such as melanoma, head and neck, liver or kidney cancer.

The CDR3 DNA reads as TGTGCCAGCAGTTTCGCAGATACGCAGTATTTT. Translation gives CASSFADTQYF. The rearrangement joins TRBV27 to TRBJ2-3; D unresolved. Germline lookup yields CDR1 MNHEY and CDR2 SMNVEV (reference sequence). Deletions cut 3 bases from V and 4 bases from J, with 2 bases between. The CDR3 totals 11 residues.

V and J are TRBV9 and TRBJ2-7; D ambiguous. Germline CDR1 and CDR2: SGDLS and YYNGEE. V was shortened by 3 bases and J by 0 bases, with 7 bases between the two germline ends. The CDR3 sequence is 13 residues long. Here the CDR3 reads CASSGTFSYEQYF. CDR3 nucleotide sequence: TGTGCCAGCAGCGGGACGTTCTCCTACGAGCAGTACTTC.

Here the CDR3 reads CASSEQGENEKLFF. The DNA for the CDR3 is TGTGCCAGCAGTGAACAGGGGGAAAATGAAAAACTGTTTTTT. The V and J genes are TRBV2 and TRBJ1-4; 7 bases fit TRBD1. Trimming removed 2 bases from V and 5 bases from J; junction bases left unmatched: 2. The CDR3 is made up of 14 amino acids. Germline-derived CDR1 and CDR2 are SNHLY and FYNNEI.

As to this clone: The junction shows a germline mismatch at one end, possibly a read error. The rearrangement uses TRBV7-7 and TRBJ2-3; D gene ambiguous. CDR3 length equals 14 residues. Germline values: CDR1 SSHAT, CDR2 FNYEAQ (reference sequence). The CDR3 DNA follows: TGTGCTAGCAGCTTAGACGGGTGGACAGATACGCAGTATTTT. This codes for CASSLDGWTDTQYF.

J is TRBJ2-1 and V is TRBV13; D may correspond to TRBD1 or TRBD2 (5 bases each). The CDR3 spans 14 residues. Trimming pared 3 bases from V and 6 bases from J, leaving 12 bases between. CDR1 and CDR2 (germline): PRHDT, FYEKMQ (reference sequence). CDR3 in amino acids: CASSLRDAPNEQFF. DNA of the CDR3: TGTGCCAGCAGCTTGAGGGACGCCCCCAATGAGCAGTTCTTC. Full variable domain (missing parts from reference TRBV13 and TRBJ2-1): AAGVIQSPRHLIKEKRETATLKCYPIPRHDTVYWYQQGPGQDPQFLISFYEKMQSDKGSIPDRFSAQQFSDYHSELNMSSLELGDSALYFCASSLRDAPNEQFFGPGTRLTVL.

This clone was seen more than once but under ten times. Other DNA sequences in the sample encode the same CDR3. The chain joins TRBV6-1 to TRBJ1-5, with D unresolved. In germline, CDR1 is MNHNS, CDR2 SASEGT. Between the trimmed V and J ends, which lost 1 base and 9 bases, there was a span of 13 bases. CDR3 size: 14 residues. The CDR3 nucleotides are TGTGCCAGCAGTGAAGTGTACGGAGTAGCGCCCCAGCATTTT. The encoded protein is CASSEVYGVAPQHF.

This chain connects TRBV6-5 to TRBJ1-2; no clear D gene. Between the trimmed V and J ends, which lost 2 bases and 2 bases, there was a span of 9 bases. CDR3 length: 14 residues. Germline lookup yields CDR1 MNHEY and CDR2 SVGAGI. CDR3 in amino acids: CASSYGVSNYGYTF. CDR3 sequence (DNA): TGTGCCAGCAGTTACGGGGTCTCAAACTATGGCTACACCTTC.

This clone was counted once. CDR3 amino acids: CASSLGTAPVRETQYF. The CDR3 DNA follows: TGTGCCAGCAGCTTAGGGACGGCCCCGGTAAGGGAGACCCAGTACTTC. This chain joins TRBV7-8 and TRBJ2-5; D unclear. V was trimmed by 1 base and J by 5 bases, leaving 17 bases between them. The CDR3 spans 16 residues. Germline V gene sequence: CDR1 SGHVS, CDR2 FQNEAQ.

Many counts were recorded for this clone. The chain links TRBV4-3 to TRBJ2-7; 7 positions match TRBD1. V was clipped by 2 bases and J by 0 bases; unmatched bases: 7. Germline CDR1 is LGHNA and CDR2 is YSLEER. The CDR3 sequence is 16 residues long. The DNA for the CDR3 is TGCGCCAGCAGCCAATCGCAGGGGGTACCCTCCTACGAGCAGTACTTC. Its translation is CASSQSQGVPSYEQYF.

V is TRBV9 and J is TRBJ2-1, with TRBD1 identical over 8 bases. Germline V gives CDR1 SGDLS, CDR2 YYNGEE. The CDR3 contains 14 residues. Losses at the gene ends were 4 bases for V and 8 bases for J; bases not matched to a gene: 8. CDR3 sequence (DNA): TGTGCCAGCAGCCCCAGGACAGGGAAAGATGAGCAGTTCTTC. Protein: CASSPRTGKDEQFF.

The chain couples TRBV27 to TRBJ2-7, with 8 bases identical to TRBD2. Germline V gene sequence: CDR1 MNHEY, CDR2 SMNVEV (reference sequence). CDR3 length: 16 residues. With V trimmed by 0 bases and J by 6 bases, 10 bases remained unmatched. The CDR3: CASSLSGPGLVVEQYF. In DNA form, the CDR3 reads TGTGCCAGCAGTTTATCGGGGCCGGGACTAGTTGTCGAGCAGTACTTC.

This sequence joins TRBV9 and TRBJ2-1, with unresolved D. Germline loops: CDR1 SGDLS, CDR2 YYNGEE. V lost 0 bases and J lost 6, with 10 bases in between. The CDR3 covers 14 residues. The CDR3 DNA sequence: TGTGCCAGCAGCGTAGCTCTCCGGACCAATGAGCAGTTCTTC. Protein: CASSVALRTNEQFF.